This T cell receptor beta chain was observed in a study of blood T cell repertoires in COVID-19. This clone was recorded a few times. The CDR3 is 13 residues long. The V gene's germline CDR1 is KGHDR and CDR2 SFDVKD. Trimming removed 1 base at V and 8 bases at J, with 10 bases between. This table comes from immunoSEQ multiplex PCR, and its TCRdb copy is limited to in-frame clones, with some not included. The data hold around 150,000 clones, with 86% observed a single time. The sequencing input was peripheral blood. V and J are TRBV24-1 and TRBJ1-2; TRBD1 is a possible D gene (5 bases). The clonotype comes from a man aged 18 to 29 with acute or convalescent COVID-19. CDR3 in amino acids: CATSDFQGRGYTF. The CDR3 DNA is TGTGCCACCAGTGATTTTCAGGGTCGCGGCTACACCTTC.